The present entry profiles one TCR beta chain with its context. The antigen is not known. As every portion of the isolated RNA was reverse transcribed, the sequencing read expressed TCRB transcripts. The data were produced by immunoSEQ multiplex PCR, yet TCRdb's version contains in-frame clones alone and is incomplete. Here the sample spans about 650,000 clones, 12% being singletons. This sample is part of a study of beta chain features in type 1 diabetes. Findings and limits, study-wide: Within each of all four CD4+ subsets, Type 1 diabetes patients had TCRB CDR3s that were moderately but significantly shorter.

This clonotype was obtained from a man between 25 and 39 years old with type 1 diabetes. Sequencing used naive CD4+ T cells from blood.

CDR3 nucleotides: TGTGCCATCAGTGAGTCCGGAAAGGGGGAGGTGGGTGAGCAGTTCTTC. Encoded protein: CAISESGKGEVGEQFF. V is TRBV10-3 and J is TRBJ2-1; D may match TRBD1 or TRBD2 (6 bases each). Trimming removed 0 bases at V and 9 bases at J, with 18 bases between. The CDR3 covers 16 residues. In germline, CDR1 is ENHRY, CDR2 SYGVKD.